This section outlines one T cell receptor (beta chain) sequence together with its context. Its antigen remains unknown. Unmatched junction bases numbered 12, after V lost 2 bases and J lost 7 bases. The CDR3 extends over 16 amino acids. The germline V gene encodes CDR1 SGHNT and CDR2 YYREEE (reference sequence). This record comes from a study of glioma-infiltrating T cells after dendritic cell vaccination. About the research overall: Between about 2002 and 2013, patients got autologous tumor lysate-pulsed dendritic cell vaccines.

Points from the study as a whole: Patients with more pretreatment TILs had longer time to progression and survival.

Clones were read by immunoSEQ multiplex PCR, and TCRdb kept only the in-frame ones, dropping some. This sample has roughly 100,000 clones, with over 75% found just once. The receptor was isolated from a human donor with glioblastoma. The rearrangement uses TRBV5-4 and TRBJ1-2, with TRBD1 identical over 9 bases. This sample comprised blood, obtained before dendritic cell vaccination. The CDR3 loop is CASSFRRQGVVGGYTF. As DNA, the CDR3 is TGTGCCAGCAGCTTCAGACGACAGGGGGTGGTAGGTGGCTACACCTTC.